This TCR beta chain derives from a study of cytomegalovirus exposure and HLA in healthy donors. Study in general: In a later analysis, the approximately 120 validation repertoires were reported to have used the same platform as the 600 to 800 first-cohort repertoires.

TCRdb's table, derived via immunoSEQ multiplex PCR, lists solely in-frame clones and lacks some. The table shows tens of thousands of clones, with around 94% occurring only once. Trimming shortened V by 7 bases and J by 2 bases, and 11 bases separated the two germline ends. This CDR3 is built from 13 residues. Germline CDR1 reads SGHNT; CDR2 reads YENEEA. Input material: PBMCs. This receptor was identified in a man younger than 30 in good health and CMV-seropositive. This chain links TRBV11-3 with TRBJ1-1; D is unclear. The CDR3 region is CASMVDINTEAFF. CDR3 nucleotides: TGTGCCAGCATGGTCGACATTAACACTGAAGCTTTCTTT.